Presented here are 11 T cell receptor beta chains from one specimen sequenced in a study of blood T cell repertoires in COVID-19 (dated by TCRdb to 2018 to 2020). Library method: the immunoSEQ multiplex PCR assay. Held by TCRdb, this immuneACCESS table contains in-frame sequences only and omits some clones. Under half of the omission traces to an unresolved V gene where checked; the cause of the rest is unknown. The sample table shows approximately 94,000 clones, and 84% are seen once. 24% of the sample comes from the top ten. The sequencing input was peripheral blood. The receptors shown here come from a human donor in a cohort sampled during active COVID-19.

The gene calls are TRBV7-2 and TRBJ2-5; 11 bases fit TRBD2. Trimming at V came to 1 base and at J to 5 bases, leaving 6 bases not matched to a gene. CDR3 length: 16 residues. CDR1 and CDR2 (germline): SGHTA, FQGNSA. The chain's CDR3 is CASSLGLAGGGETQYF. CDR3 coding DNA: TGTGCCAGCAGCTTAGGCCTAGCGGGGGGAGGTGAGACCCAGTACTTC.

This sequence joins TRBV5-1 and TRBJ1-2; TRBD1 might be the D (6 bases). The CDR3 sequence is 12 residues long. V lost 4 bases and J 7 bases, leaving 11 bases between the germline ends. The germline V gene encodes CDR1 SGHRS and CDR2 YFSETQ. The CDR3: CASSLPTGGYTF. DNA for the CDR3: TGCGCCAGCAGCCTCCCGACAGGTGGCTACACCTTC. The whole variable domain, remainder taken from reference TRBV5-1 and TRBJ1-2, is KAGVTQTPRYLIKTRGQQVTLSCSPISGHRSVSWYQQTPGQGLQFLFEYFSETQRNKGNFPGRFSGRQFSNSRSEMNVSTLELGDSALYLCASSLPTGGYTFGSGTRLTVV.

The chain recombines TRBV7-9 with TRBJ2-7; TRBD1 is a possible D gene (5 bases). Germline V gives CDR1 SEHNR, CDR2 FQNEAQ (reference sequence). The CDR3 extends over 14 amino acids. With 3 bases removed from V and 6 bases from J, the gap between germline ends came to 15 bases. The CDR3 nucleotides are TGTGCCAGCAGCTTGGGGTTAAGGGGTGGCGAGCAGTACTTC. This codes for CASSLGLRGGEQYF.

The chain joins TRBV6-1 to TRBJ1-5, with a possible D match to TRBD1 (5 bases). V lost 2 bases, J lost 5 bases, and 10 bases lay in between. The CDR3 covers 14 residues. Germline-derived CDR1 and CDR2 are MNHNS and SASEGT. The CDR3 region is CASSELTGDQPQHF. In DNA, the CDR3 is TGTGCCAGCAGTGAACTTACAGGCGATCAGCCCCAGCATTTT.

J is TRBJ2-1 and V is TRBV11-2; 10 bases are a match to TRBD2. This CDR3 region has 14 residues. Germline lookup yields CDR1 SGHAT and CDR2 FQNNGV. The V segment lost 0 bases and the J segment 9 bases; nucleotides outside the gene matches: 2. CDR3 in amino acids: CASSLDSGRREQFF. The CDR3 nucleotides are TGTGCCAGCAGCTTAGATAGCGGGAGGCGTGAGCAGTTCTTC.

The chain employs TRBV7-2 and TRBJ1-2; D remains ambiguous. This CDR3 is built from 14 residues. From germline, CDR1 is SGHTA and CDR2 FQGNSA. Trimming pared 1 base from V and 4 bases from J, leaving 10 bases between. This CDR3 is CASSLVDRSYGYTF. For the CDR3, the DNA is TGTGCCAGCAGCTTAGTTGATAGGAGCTATGGCTACACCTTC.

The CDR3 DNA reads TGTGCCAGCAGGACAGGCGTATCTAATGAAAAACTGTTTTTT. Translation: CASRTGVSNEKLFF. The rearrangement uses TRBV28 and TRBJ1-4, with a possible D match to TRBD1 (6 bases). The CDR3 totals 14 residues. From germline, CDR1 is MDHEN and CDR2 SYDVKM. The V and J ends lost 6 bases and 3 bases respectively, with 11 bases between them.

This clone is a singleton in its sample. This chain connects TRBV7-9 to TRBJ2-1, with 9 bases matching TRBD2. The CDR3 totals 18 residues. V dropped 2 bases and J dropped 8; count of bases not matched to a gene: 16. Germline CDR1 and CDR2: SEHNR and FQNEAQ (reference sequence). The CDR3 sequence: CASSLRSGSGSNAHEQFF. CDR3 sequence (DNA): TGTGCCAGCAGCTTAAGATCGGGTAGCGGGAGTAACGCGCATGAGCAGTTCTTC.

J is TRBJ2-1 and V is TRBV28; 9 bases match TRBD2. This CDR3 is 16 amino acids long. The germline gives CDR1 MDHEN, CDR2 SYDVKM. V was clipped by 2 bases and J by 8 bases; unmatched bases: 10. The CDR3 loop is CASSLGWREGRDEQFF. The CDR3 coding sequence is TGTGCCAGCAGTTTAGGATGGCGGGAGGGCAGGGATGAGCAGTTCTTC.

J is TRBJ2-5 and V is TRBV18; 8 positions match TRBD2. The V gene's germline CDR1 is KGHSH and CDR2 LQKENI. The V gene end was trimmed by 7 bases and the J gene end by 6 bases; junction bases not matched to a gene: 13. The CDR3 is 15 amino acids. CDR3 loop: CASLPSGRAGKTQYF. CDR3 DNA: TGTGCCAGCTTACCCTCCGGGAGGGCCGGAAAGACCCAGTACTTC.

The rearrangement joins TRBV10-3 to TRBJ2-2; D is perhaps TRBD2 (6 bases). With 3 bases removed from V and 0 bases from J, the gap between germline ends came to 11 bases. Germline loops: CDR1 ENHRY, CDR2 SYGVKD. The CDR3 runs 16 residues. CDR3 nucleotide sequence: TGTGCCATCAGTGAAGGGGCGGGAACGAACACCGGGGAGCTGTTTTTT. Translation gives CAISEGAGTNTGELFF.